A single T cell receptor beta chain is shown here with its context. This clone was observed a handful of times. Its antigen target is currently unknown. The input lacks base qualities; no much larger clone sits a single base away. The record originates from a study of beta chain features in type 1 diabetes (dated by TCRdb to between 2017 and 2018). Describing the broader study: Mean age, gender distribution, total cell number and subset yield did not differ between patients and healthy donors. A total of 90 million to 140 million sorted cells were examined across all samples, and RNA yield correlated strongly with the number of cells per subset. In the study, recently diagnosed type 1 diabetes patients and matched healthy donors were compared on the TCRB repertoires of their sorted circulating CD4+ T cell subsets. Naive and central memory subsets were obtained from all 30 or so donors, but regulatory and stem cell-like memory subsets were isolated from only 8 patients and about eight healthy donors. General conclusions and limits of the study: Shorter templates might be favored by PCR, yet because patient and control samples were amplified and corrected together, any such skew would affect both groups equally. Because cDNA was sequenced instead of genomic DNA, activated cells with high expression could be over-represented, although the groups did not differ in activation or CD3 levels. Naive, central memory and regulatory TCRB repertoires appeared more similar among patients than among healthy donors. In all four CD4+ subsets, TCRB CDR3 length was moderately but significantly shorter in type 1 diabetes patients. Patients with type 1 diabetes made fewer insertions and deleted more nucleotides at VDJ recombination sites, implying thymic rearrangement abnormalities. Because small numbers of individuals were included in the HLA sub-analyses, any influence of HLA type on TCRB rearrangement was left unresolved.

From each donor, a single peripheral blood sample of about 100 mL on average was drawn into heparinised tubes. Naive, central memory, regulatory and stem cell-like memory CD4+ T cells were sorted on a BD FACSAria II using a panel including CD45RO, CCR7, CD25, CD127, CD95 and CD27. A purity above 98% was achieved for all sorted populations. PBMCs were separated immediately by Lymphoprep density gradient centrifugation and were stained directly, without being cultured. So that batch effects would be minimized, each experiment stained and sorted samples in pairs, pairing one healthy donor with one patient. The High Capacity cDNA Reverse Transcription Kit was used to reverse transcribe all of the isolated RNA, meaning that expressed TCRB transcripts were what got sequenced. Deep immunoSEQ sequencing was applied to naive, central memory and regulatory T cell samples, giving an average of roughly 3.5 million total reads per sample. After sorted cells were lysed in RLT buffer, RNA was extracted with DNase-treated RNeasy Micro or Mini kits, with the choice depending on cell number. Each cell subset was processed separately to prevent cross-contamination, with patient and healthy donor samples processed together. The immunoSEQ multiplex PCR was used to amplify TCRB sequences from cDNA, generating 87-bp fragments that spanned the CDR3 region. Sequencing of the amplicons was done on the Illumina HiSeq platform. The study's processing was this. Synthetic template baselines were used to correct PCR bias computationally, reads within Hamming distance 2 were collapsed together, and singletons that could not be merged were discarded. By aligning reads against IMGT, V, D and J genes, CDR3 length, and insertions or deletions at six rearrangement sites were assigned. Within each subset, clonotype counts were normalized to the number of sorted cells before true diversity and Gini coefficients were calculated with the tcR R package. Repertoire sharing was quantified using the overlap coefficient calculated on TCRB nucleotide sequences. In TCRdb, the immuneACCESS table is reduced to in-frame sequences with V and J assigned. These tables do not hold every clone; where another copy was compared, an unresolved V gene accounts for under half, and the others remain unexplained. D and trimming come from the DNA, and the V and J calls and clone size come from that table. Within this sample are about 160,000 clones, with about 9.8% of them counted one time only. The top ten constitute under 2.5% of the sample.

The CDR3 holds 15 amino acids from the cysteine to the phenylalanine. Only the CDR3 part of the read is kept: 45 bases, read in frame from the first base. As encoded in the germline V gene, CDR1 is SGHAT while CDR2 is FQNNGV. Germline trimming: 5 bases from V, 5 bases from J; junction bases outside gene matches: 7. This TCR was recovered from a woman under 30 in good health. The sequence links TRBV11-2 to TRBJ1-5; 9 bases in the middle match TRBD1. The sample comprised central memory CD4+ T cells from blood. The CDR3 is CASSLGTGSHQPQHF. The DNA is TGTGCCAGCAGCCTCGGGACAGGGTCACATCAGCCCCAGCATTTT.